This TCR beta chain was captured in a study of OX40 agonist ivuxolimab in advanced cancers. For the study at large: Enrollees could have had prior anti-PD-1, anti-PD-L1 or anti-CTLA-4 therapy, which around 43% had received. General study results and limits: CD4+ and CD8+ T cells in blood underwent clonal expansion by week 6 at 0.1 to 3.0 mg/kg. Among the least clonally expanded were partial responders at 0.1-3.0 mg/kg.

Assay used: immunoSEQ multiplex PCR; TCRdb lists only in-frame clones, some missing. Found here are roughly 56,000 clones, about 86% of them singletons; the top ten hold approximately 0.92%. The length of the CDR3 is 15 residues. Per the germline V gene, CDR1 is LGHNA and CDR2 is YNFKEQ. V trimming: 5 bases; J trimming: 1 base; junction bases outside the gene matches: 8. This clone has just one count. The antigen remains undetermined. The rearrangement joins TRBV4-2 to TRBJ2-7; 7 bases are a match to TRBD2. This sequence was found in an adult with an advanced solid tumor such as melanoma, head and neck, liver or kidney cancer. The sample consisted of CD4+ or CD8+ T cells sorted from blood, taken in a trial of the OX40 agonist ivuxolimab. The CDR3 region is CASSDLAADSYEQYF. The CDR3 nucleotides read TGTGCCAGCAGCGATCTAGCGGCCGATTCCTACGAGCAGTACTTC.